Following are 10 T cell receptor beta chains from one sample sequenced in a study of T-cell reconstitution after alpha-beta-depleted transplantation in children. Using unique molecular identifiers, the investigators prepared the TCRbeta library. From the PCR reads, TCRdb called clonotypes with MiXCR, one entry per CDR3 protein. The sample lists around 700,000 distinct CDR3 sequences, around 13% occurring once. The specimen was PBMCs, collected before TCRalphabeta/CD19-depleted stem cell transplant. All receptors derive from a girl aged 2-10 years with congenital amegakaryocytic thrombocytopenia, due to receive a stem cell transplant.

This clonotype was recorded at least ten times. DNA for the CDR3: TGTGCCAGCAGCACCACAAGCGGCAATGAGCAGTTCTTC. Its translation: CASSTTSGNEQFF. J is TRBJ2-1 and V is TRBV12-3 or TRBV12-4; tentatively, D is TRBD2 (5 bases). The CDR3 has 13 amino acids. Trimming shortened V by 6 bases and J by 6 bases, and 12 bases separated the two germline ends.

As DNA, the CDR3 is TGTGCCAACAGCCGGGGAGGGTACGAGCAGTACTTC. Residues: CANSRGGYEQYF. This chain connects TRBV28 to TRBJ2-7, with TRBD2 identical over 7 bases. J gave up 4 bases and V 10 bases, and 7 bases lay outside the gene matches. This CDR3 has 12 residues. Per the germline V gene, CDR1 is MDHEN and CDR2 is SYDVKM.

This clonotype appeared many times. The rearrangement links TRBV6-5 to TRBJ2-7, with TRBD1 as a possible D gene (5 bases). The germline V gene encodes CDR1 MNHEY and CDR2 SVGAGI. The CDR3 spans 13 residues. V lost 4 bases, J lost 5 bases, and 12 bases lay in between. The CDR3 here is CASSSSATDEQYF. CDR3 bases: TGTGCCAGCAGTTCCTCAGCGACAGACGAGCAGTACTTC.

This clonotype has more than one count but fewer than ten. J is TRBJ2-7 and V is TRBV5-1, with D perhaps matching TRBD1 (6 bases). Germline-derived CDR1 and CDR2 are SGHRS and YFSETQ. V was cut by 5 bases and J by 2 bases, with 17 bases left in between. There are 15 residues in the CDR3. The CDR3 reads CASRFLQGSTYEQYF. DNA of the CDR3: TGCGCCAGCAGATTTCTGCAGGGGTCCACCTACGAGCAGTACTTC.

This clonotype was seen many times. CDR3 nucleotides: TGCAGCGTTGTTGGGCTAGCGGGAAACACAGATACGCAGTATTTT. It is translated as CSVVGLAGNTDTQYF. The chain joins TRBV29-1 to TRBJ2-3; 9 nucleotides align to TRBD2. This CDR3 is 15 amino acids long. Germline V lookup: CDR1 SQVTM, CDR2 ANQGSEA. V lost 4 bases and J lost 2; bases outside the gene matches: 7.

This clonotype was picked up many times. The chain uses TRBV6-5 and TRBJ2-1; 8 nucleotides align to TRBD2. The V and J ends lost 6 bases and 8 bases, in that order; junction bases with no gene match: 9. Germline V gives CDR1 MNHEY, CDR2 SVGAGI. The CDR3 consists of 14 residues. The CDR3 spells CASRPGTSVYEQFF. CDR3 sequence (DNA): TGTGCCAGCAGGCCCGGGACTAGTGTATATGAGCAGTTCTTC.

The V gene is TRBV20-1, the J gene TRBJ2-7; 13 nucleotides line up with TRBD2. The V gene end was trimmed by 5 bases and the J gene end by 4 bases; junction bases not matched to a gene: 23. The CDR3 loop spans 20 amino acids. Germline V lookup: CDR1 DFQATT, CDR2 SNEGSKA (reference sequence). The CDR3 DNA follows: TGCAGTGCTCAGTGGCCCCCCGGGACTAGCGGGACCGGGCCCTTTTACGAGCAGTACTTC. Protein: CSAQWPPGTSGTGPFYEQYF.

In its sample, this clonotype was seen many times. The genes are TRBV20-1 and TRBJ2-3, with 10 bases lining up with TRBD2. Germline lookup yields CDR1 DFQATT and CDR2 SNEGSKA (reference sequence). V shed 4 bases, J shed 0 bases, and the junction held 7 bases outside the gene matches. This CDR3 spans 16 amino acids. CDR3 nucleotide sequence: TGCAGTGCTACTTATCTAGCGGGAGTTAGCACAGATACGCAGTATTTT. Its protein is CSATYLAGVSTDTQYF.

V is TRBV12-3 or TRBV12-4 and J is TRBJ2-2, with TRBD2 matching 13 bases. The V segment lost 6 bases and the J segment 3 bases; nucleotides outside the gene matches: 10. There are 18 residues in the CDR3. The CDR3 here is CASSPPLGLAGHTGELFF. CDR3 nucleotides: TGTGCCAGCAGCCCACCCCTGGGACTAGCGGGGCACACCGGGGAGCTGTTTTTT.

This clonotype was counted between two and nine times. The rearrangement links TRBV28 to TRBJ2-5, with no clear D. The CDR3 runs 13 residues. CDR1 is MDHEN and CDR2 is SYDVKM in the germline V gene. The germline V and J ends were trimmed by 6 bases and 3 bases, with 11 bases remaining between them. The CDR3 DNA is TGTGCCAGCAGGGATACAGCAAAAGAGACCCAGTACTTC. Translating gives CASRDTAKETQYF. Full variable domain (outside the CDR3, taken from reference TRBV28 and TRBJ2-5): DVKVTQSSRYLVKRTGEKVFLECVQDMDHENMFWYRQDPGLGLRLIYFSYDVKMKEKGDIPEGYSVSREKKERFSLILESASTNQTSMYLCASRDTAKETQYFGPGTRLLVL.